This T cell receptor (beta chain) came from a study of T cells in Graves' hyperthyroidism and ophthalmopathy. Looked up from germline, CDR1 is MDHEN and CDR2 is SYDVKM. This CDR3 region has 12 residues. Trimming shortened V by 3 bases and J by 3 bases, and 6 bases separated the two germline ends. This clonotype appeared many times. About 10 ml of fresh peripheral blood supplied the PBMCs. Using RNA transcripts as the source, TCR beta CDR3 regions were amplified. The HTBI set primed first-round TCR CDR3 RT-PCR. TCRdb analysed the multiplex PCR reads with MiXCR anew, one entry per CDR3 protein. The table shows 96,000 or so distinct CDR3 sequences, with roughly 56% occurring only once.

The rearrangement links TRBV28 to TRBJ2-7, with D unclear. Sequenced sample: blood. The sequence was collected from a woman aged 40 to 50 with Graves' hyperthyroidism. This chain's CDR3 is CASSFGHYEQYF. The CDR3 DNA follows: TGTGCCAGCAGTTTCGGGCACTACGAGCAGTACTTC. The full variable domain, with the rest looked up from reference TRBV28 and TRBJ2-7, is DVKVTQSSRYLVKRTGEKVFLECVQDMDHENMFWYRQDPGLGLRLIYFSYDVKMKEKGDIPEGYSVSREKKERFSLILESASTNQTSMYLCASSFGHYEQYFGPGTRLTVT.